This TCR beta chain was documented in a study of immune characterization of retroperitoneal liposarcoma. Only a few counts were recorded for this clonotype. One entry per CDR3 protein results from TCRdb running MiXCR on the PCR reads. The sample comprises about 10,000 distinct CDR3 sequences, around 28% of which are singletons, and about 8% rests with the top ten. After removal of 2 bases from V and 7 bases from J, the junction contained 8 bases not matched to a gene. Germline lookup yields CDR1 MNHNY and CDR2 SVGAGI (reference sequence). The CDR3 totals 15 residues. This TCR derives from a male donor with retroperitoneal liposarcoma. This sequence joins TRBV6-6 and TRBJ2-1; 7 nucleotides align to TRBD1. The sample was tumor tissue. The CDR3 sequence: CASSYRPTGTNEQFF. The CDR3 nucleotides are TGTGCCAGCAGTTACCGCCCGACAGGGACAAATGAGCAGTTCTTC.